Included here is one T cell receptor beta chain sequence, with context. Trimming removed 9 bases at V and 7 bases at J, with 4 bases between. The germline gives CDR1 MNHGY, CDR2 SAAAGT. The CDR3 has 10 residues. Libraries were prepared by immunoSEQ multiplex PCR; TCRdb keeps only in-frame clonotypes and omits some of them. This sample has roughly 60,000 clones; 80% to 95% occur once, and the top ten carry about 9.3%. This entry comes from a study of blood T cell repertoires in COVID-19. The chain recombines TRBV6-8 with TRBJ1-6; D is ambiguous. The sequenced material came from peripheral blood. This clonotype was sampled from a woman over 75 with active COVID-19. DNA for the CDR3: TGTGCCAGAGAGAATTCACCCCTCCACTTT. It encodes CARENSPLHF.